This TCR beta chain was recovered during a study of patients and donors after allogeneic stem cell transplantation. Trimming cost V 1 base and J 5 bases; bases outside gene matches: 6. The CDR3 covers 15 residues. TCRdb called the RT-PCR reads again in MiXCR, with one record for every CDR3 protein. Of over 150,000 distinct CDR3 sequences listed, 41% are singletons. The TCR originated in a human donor who was either an allogeneic HSCT recipient or a stem cell or donor lymphocyte infusion donor (not recorded which). It is not recorded whose cells these are; they may come from a transplant donor. The chain uses TRBV12-3 or TRBV12-4 and TRBJ2-5, with TRBD1 identical over 8 bases. Input material: blood, either unsorted or a sorted T cell fraction (not recorded which). CDR3 region: CASSLGQGQRETQYF. For the CDR3, the DNA is TGTGCCAGCAGTTTAGGACAGGGGCAGCGGGAGACCCAGTACTTC.